A selection of T cell receptor beta chains follows, all from one sample in a study of memory B cells and T cells in multiple sclerosis. Measured with immunoSEQ multiplex PCR; TCRdb has only the in-frame clones, and not every one. The sample lists 15,000 or so clones, around 63% occurring once. The sequencing input was memory (CD45RO+) CD4+ T cells from blood. The source of these receptors is a human donor with multiple sclerosis. CDR3s include the opening cysteine and the closing phenylalanine or tryptophan. A D gene is named only where the DNA matches it firmly. Size values are once, few and many counts, or a class for expanded clones, and some rows have none.

j_call d_call v_call clone_size cdr3_aa cdr3_nt
TRBJ2-7 - TRBV9 - CASSVGNRANEQYF TGTGCCAGCAGCGTAGGTAACAGGGCTAACGAGCAGTACTTC
TRBJ1-1 - TRBV2 - CARGSWSSGTEAFF TGTGCCAGGGGTTCGTGGAGCTCTGGCACTGAAGCTTTCTTT
TRBJ1-2 - TRBV6-5 - CASRRQGGYTF TGTGCCAGCAGACGCCAGGGTGGCTACACCTTC
TRBJ2-5 - TRBV11-3 - CASSLGVVREETQYF TGTGCCAGCAGCTTAGGCGTGGTGAGAGAAGAGACCCAGTACTTC
TRBJ2-1 - TRBV15 - CATSRGGYNEQFF TGTGCCACCAGTCGGGGTGGGTATAATGAGCAGTTCTTC
TRBJ2-2 - TRBV7-3 - CASSPLAVTGELFF TGTGCCAGCAGCCCACTAGCTGTCACCGGGGAGCTGTTTTTT
TRBJ1-1 TRBD1 TRBV6-4 - CASSVDRASEAFF TGTGCCAGCAGTGTCGACAGGGCAAGTGAAGCTTTCTTT
TRBJ1-1 - TRBV28 few CASRIRRGKNTEAFF TGTGCCAGCAGAATCCGACGGGGGAAGAACACTGAAGCTTTCTTT
TRBJ1-2 - TRBV1 - CTSRGFLGGLGYGYTF TGCACCAGCAGGGGATTCTTGGGGGGGCTCGGCTATGGCTACACCTTC
TRBJ1-6 - TRBV5-6 - CASSPVPSSGSPLHF TGTGCCAGCAGCCCCGTCCCTAGTTCGGGTTCACCCCTCCACTTT
TRBJ2-1 TRBD1 TRBV9 once CASSGTGEGQFF TGTGCCAGCAGCGGGACAGGGGAGGGGCAGTTCTTC
TRBJ1-1 TRBD1 TRBV14 - CASSLRTGRNTEAFF TGTGCCAGCAGCCTAAGGACAGGGAGGAACACTGAAGCTTTCTTT
TRBJ2-5 TRBD2 TRBV5-1 - CASSLVPGLAGGNQETQYF TGCGCCAGCAGCTTAGTGCCGGGACTAGCGGGAGGGAACCAAGAGACCCAGTACTTC
TRBJ2-7 TRBD2 TRBV18 - CASSPRTSGYEQYF TGTGCCAGCTCACCCCGGACTAGCGGCTACGAGCAGTACTTC
TRBJ1-6 - TRBV27 - CASSLFGDSSYNSPLHF TGTGCCAGCAGTTTATTCGGGGATAGCTCCTATAATTCACCCCTCCACTTT
TRBJ1-2 - TRBV6-5 - CASSYSAGRGYTF TGTGCCAGCAGTTACTCAGCGGGGCGCGGCTACACCTTC
TRBJ2-7 TRBD2 TRBV29-1 once CSVGGGGGFRDEQYF TGCAGCGTTGGGGGCGGGGGAGGGTTTCGCGACGAGCAGTACTTC
TRBJ1-2 - TRBV30 - CAWSTGMVANGYTF TGTGCCTGGAGTACAGGGATGGTGGCTAATGGCTACACCTTC
TRBJ2-7 TRBD2 TRBV2 - CASRGLAGPGSEQYF TGTGCCAGCAGGGGACTAGCGGGACCTGGCTCCGAGCAGTACTTC
TRBJ2-7 TRBD2 TRBV6-5 - CASSYSRLAAYEQYF TGTGCCAGCAGTTACTCCCGACTAGCAGCCTACGAGCAGTACTTC
TRBJ2-7 - TRBV7-8 once CASSLGGSGYEQYF TGTGCCAGCAGCTTAGGAGGGAGTGGGTACGAGCAGTACTTC
TRBJ2-7 TRBD1 TRBV5-1 few CASSLGQMFEQYF TGCGCCAGCAGCCTGGGACAGATGTTCGAGCAGTACTTC
TRBJ1-2 - TRBV28 - CASSSGGTNYGYTF TGTGCCAGCAGTTCGGGGGGCACTAACTATGGCTACACCTTC
TRBJ2-7 - TRBV5-1 - CASSLAGGSHLEQYF TGCGCCAGCAGCTTGGCTGGGGGGAGTCACCTCGAGCAGTACTTC
TRBJ1-2 - TRBV14 once CASSQRSFYGYTF TGTGCCAGCAGCCAGAGGAGCTTCTATGGCTACACCTTC
TRBJ2-2 - TRBV5-1 - CASSLSAGELFF TGCGCCAGCAGCTTGTCGGCCGGGGAGCTGTTTTTT
TRBJ2-1 - TRBV7-6 - CASSLGGVREQFF TGTGCCAGCAGCTTAGGCGGGGTACGCGAGCAGTTCTTC
TRBJ2-3 TRBD2 TRBV27 few CASSRSGTSLTDTQYF TGTGCCAGCAGTCGCTCCGGGACTAGCCTCACAGATACGCAGTATTTT
TRBJ2-1 TRBD1 TRBV5-4 - CASSSRDRGDEQFF TGTGCCAGCAGCTCCCGGGACAGGGGCGATGAGCAGTTCTTC